The 6 T cell receptor beta chains below all came from one sample that was sequenced in a study of blood T cell repertoires in COVID-19. Profiled with immunoSEQ multiplex PCR; TCRdb holds only in-frame clones, not every one. Among about 230,000 clones, around 84% were seen once, and the ten largest hold about 1.4%. The sample consisted of peripheral blood. Receptors were obtained from a woman aged 40 to 50 who had recovered from COVID-19.

The CDR3: CASSSQSGGYTEAFF. In DNA, the CDR3 is TGTGCCAGCAGCTCTCAATCAGGGGGCTACACTGAAGCTTTCTTT. This chain uses TRBV11-3 with TRBJ1-1; TRBD1 matches at 8 bases. There are 15 residues in the CDR3. The trim removed 4 bases at V and 3 bases at J, leaving 7 bases unmatched. Germline V gene sequence: CDR1 SGHNT, CDR2 YENEEA.

The chain has TRBV29-1 and TRBJ2-3; 7 positions match TRBD2. Germline lookup yields CDR1 SQVTM and CDR2 ANQGSEA. The CDR3 sequence is 18 residues long. J was trimmed by 4 bases and V by 4 bases; bases with no gene match: 20. The CDR3 sequence: CSVGGGGGRAVPPDTQYF. The CDR3 region has the DNA TGCAGCGTTGGGGGCGGCGGTGGGAGGGCTGTACCCCCAGATACGCAGTATTTT.

The rearrangement uses TRBV6-5 and TRBJ1-1, with 9 bases matching TRBD1. The ends lost 5 bases at V and 4 bases at J; junction bases unmatched: 8. The CDR3 is made up of 15 amino acids. CDR1 is MNHEY, CDR2 SVGAGI, per germline. In DNA form, the CDR3 reads TGTGCCAGCAGTCCGCGACAGGGGGGTAGCACTGAAGCTTTCTTT. It translates to CASSPRQGGSTEAFF.

To note about this clone: The sample holds other DNA sequences that translate to the same CDR3. J is TRBJ1-2 and V is TRBV3-1 (or the pseudogene TRBV3-2); D may be TRBD1 (6 bases). The germline V gene has CDR1 LGHDT and CDR2 YNNKEL (reference sequence). There are 12 residues in the CDR3. V dropped 5 bases and J dropped 4 bases, with 8 bases sitting between them. The CDR3 DNA follows: TGTGCCAGCAGCTTACAGGGCTATGGCTACACCTTC. Protein product: CASSLQGYGYTF.

Comment on this clone: Other DNA sequences in the same sample also yield this CDR3. The chain couples TRBV6-5 to TRBJ1-5; D gene uncertain. CDR3 length equals 15 residues. Germline values: CDR1 MNHEY, CDR2 SVGAGI. Trimming stripped 7 bases from V and 4 bases from J, with 17 bases between. CDR3 nucleotides: TGTGCCAGCAAAGTAGACGGGTATAGTAATCAGCCCCAGCATTTT. Residues: CASKVDGYSNQPQHF.

This sequence joins TRBV19 and TRBJ2-3; 8 positions match TRBD2. CDR1 LNHDA and CDR2 SQIVND come from the germline V gene (reference sequence). CDR3 size: 15 residues. V trimming: 6 bases; J trimming: 5 bases; junction bases outside the gene matches: 10. CDR3 sequence: CASRLRSGGGDTQYF. The CDR3 nucleotides read TGTGCCAGTAGACTCCGGTCGGGGGGGGGAGATACGCAGTATTTT.